The next 16 T cell receptor beta chains were all read from a single sample in a study of shared clonotypes between healthy human individuals. Repertoires were generated with immunoSEQ multiplex PCR, while TCRdb's copy carries only in-frame clones and drops some. This sample has 2,500,000 or so clones, with approximately 93% found just once. Sequencing was performed on naive CD4+ T cells from PBMCs. Subset here: CD45RA+ positively selected. The receptor source for this set is a man aged 18 to 29 in good health. Some clones in this sample may be carry-over from other donors' samples.

The chain combines TRBV28 with TRBJ1-5; no firm D call. Trimming removed 1 base from V and 1 base from J, with 29 bases in between. CDR1 MDHEN and CDR2 SYDVKM come from the germline V gene. The CDR3 length is 22 residues. The CDR3, as DNA: TGTGCCAGCAGTTTATTCCAGTTGAGTTACGGCCGAGGGCAACGGAGCAATCAGCCCCAGCATTTT. Its translation: CASSLFQLSYGRGQRSNQPQHF. Using reference TRBV28 and TRBJ1-5 for the parts outside the CDR3, the full variable domain is DVKVTQSSRYLVKRTGEKVFLECVQDMDHENMFWYRQDPGLGLRLIYFSYDVKMKEKGDIPEGYSVSREKKERFSLILESASTNQTSMYLCASSLFQLSYGRGQRSNQPQHFGDGTRLSIL.

This clone was counted once. The genes are TRBV2 and TRBJ1-6; D gene unclear. The CDR3 loop spans 14 amino acids. Germline values: CDR1 SNHLY, CDR2 FYNNEI. Trimming stripped 3 bases from V and 9 bases from J, with 12 bases between. The CDR3 DNA reads as TGTGCCAGCAGTGAGGGTTCATGGGGTTCACCCCTCCACTTT. Protein sequence: CASSEGSWGSPLHF.

This chain connects TRBV10-3 to TRBJ1-1; D call uncertain. CDR1 is ENHRY and CDR2 is SYGVKD in the germline V gene. V was cut by 1 base and J by 5 bases, with 14 bases left in between. The CDR3 covers 15 residues. The CDR3 here is CAISELVGSWTEAFF. The CDR3 DNA is TGTGCCATCAGTGAGTTGGTAGGGTCGTGGACTGAAGCTTTCTTT.

This chain joins TRBV7-8 and TRBJ1-4; D is uncertain. CDR3 length equals 15 residues. CDR1 is SGHVS and CDR2 is FQNEAQ in the germline V gene. Trimming pared 4 bases from V and 4 bases from J, leaving 13 bases between. CDR3 nucleotide sequence: TGTGCCAGCAGCTCCAGACGGATCCTTAATGAAAAACTGTTTTTT. Protein sequence: CASSSRRILNEKLFF.

The chain has TRBV28 and TRBJ1-5; TRBD1 matches 8 bases. Germline V lookup: CDR1 MDHEN, CDR2 SYDVKM. Trimming cost V 7 bases and J 16 bases; bases outside gene matches: 15. The CDR3 is 13 residues long. CDR3 region: CASTGTGGEKGHF. The CDR3 bases are TGTGCCAGCACCGGGACAGGTGGGGAAAAAGGTCATTTT.

The chain links TRBV28 to TRBJ2-7; TRBD1 matches at 7 bases. V lost 8 bases to trimming and J lost 5 bases; unmatched junction nucleotides: 12. The CDR3 is made up of 14 amino acids. Germline assignment: CDR1 MDHEN and CDR2 SYDVKM. CDR3 residues: CASSPPDRRNEQYF. The CDR3 DNA follows: TGTGCCAGCTCCCCCCCGGACAGGAGGAACGAGCAGTACTTC. Full variable domain (remainder filled in from reference TRBV28 and TRBJ2-7): DVKVTQSSRYLVKRTGEKVFLECVQDMDHENMFWYRQDPGLGLRLIYFSYDVKMKEKGDIPEGYSVSREKKERFSLILESASTNQTSMYLCASSPPDRRNEQYFGPGTRLTVT.

The CDR3 spells CASSQDTSQPQHF. For the CDR3, the DNA is TGTGCCAGCAGCCAAGACACCAGTCAGCCCCAGCATTTT. The chain couples TRBV4-2 to TRBJ1-5; D remains unclear. Germline CDR1 reads LGHNA; CDR2 reads YNFKEQ. The V end lost 0 bases, the J end lost 6 bases, and 6 bases lay between the germline ends. The CDR3 runs 13 residues.

The chain couples TRBV11-2 to TRBJ1-2; weak D call: TRBD1 (5 bases). The CDR3 is made up of 16 amino acids. V was shortened by 2 bases and J by 2 bases, with 15 bases between the two germline ends. Germline CDR1 SGHAT, CDR2 FQNNGV. CDR3 residues: CASSLRQLGLNYGYTF. CDR3 DNA sequence: TGTGCCAGCAGCTTAAGACAGCTCGGTTTAAACTATGGCTACACCTTC.

Of note for this clone: In the same sample, other DNA sequences code for this CDR3. V is TRBV15 and J is TRBJ2-7; the D is unclear. The CDR3 extends over 13 amino acids. V lost 0 bases and J lost 3, with 6 bases in between. Per the germline V gene, CDR1 is LNHNV and CDR2 is YYDKDF (reference sequence). CDR3 nucleotide sequence: TGTGCCACCAGCAGAGATCGAGGCTACGAGCAGTACTTC. It translates to CATSRDRGYEQYF.

Points on this clone: One end of the junction does not line up with germline, which may come from a read error. V gene TRBV5-1 combines with J gene TRBJ2-3; D assignment may be TRBD1 or TRBD2 (5 bases each). The germline V gene has CDR1 SGHRS and CDR2 YFSETQ. This CDR3 has 15 amino acids. CDR3 amino acids: CASSLAVGSTGTQYF. The DNA of the CDR3 is TGCGCCAGCAGCTTGGCCGTAGGGAGCACAGGTACGCAGTATTTT.

The rearrangement joins TRBV28 to TRBJ2-1; weak D call: TRBD1 (5 bases). The CDR3 totals 15 residues. V lost 5 bases and J 1 base, leaving 12 bases between the germline ends. CDR1 and CDR2 from the germline V gene are MDHEN and SYDVKM. The CDR3 loop reads CASSHNPGSYNEQFF. As DNA, the CDR3 is TGTGCCAGCAGTCACAACCCAGGGTCCTACAATGAGCAGTTCTTC.

V is TRBV10-3 and J is TRBJ2-7; possible D gene TRBD1, 6 bases. V was pared by 6 bases and J by 6 bases, with 18 bases between. This CDR3 has 14 residues. Germline CDR1 reads ENHRY; CDR2 reads SYGVKD. The CDR3 DNA is TGTGCCATCAGCTTGGACAGCGGTCTAGGCGAGCAGTACTTC. Translated: CAISLDSGLGEQYF.

The chain employs TRBV15 and TRBJ1-5; D is unclear. The CDR3 is made up of 15 amino acids. V was shortened by 3 bases and J by 2 bases, with 11 bases between the two germline ends. Germline CDR1 LNHNV, CDR2 YYDKDF (reference sequence). The CDR3 DNA sequence: TGTGCCACCAGCAGTTATGGGTGGGGCAATCAGCCCCAGCATTTT. Its protein product is CATSSYGWGNQPQHF. Full variable domain (missing parts from reference TRBV15 and TRBJ1-5): DAMVIQNPRYQVTQFGKPVTLSCSQTLNHNVMYWYQQKSSQAPKLLFHYYDKDFNNEADTPDNFQSRRPNTSFCFLDIRSPGLGDTAMYLCATSSYGWGNQPQHFGDGTRLSIL.

The chain joins TRBV6-6 to TRBJ2-1; TRBD2 agrees at 9 bases. CDR1 is MNHNY, CDR2 SVGAGI, per germline (reference sequence). The CDR3 extends over 14 amino acids. V was pared by 2 bases and J by 6 bases, with 2 bases of the junction left unmatched. CDR3 nucleotide sequence: TGTGCCAGCAGTTACGGGCGGGGGGGCAATGAGCAGTTCTTC. It is translated as CASSYGRGGNEQFF.

The chain links TRBV27 to TRBJ2-1, with 8 bases lining up with TRBD1. The germline CDR1 and CDR2 sequences are MNHEY and SMNVEV (reference sequence). J was trimmed by 2 bases and V by 5 bases; bases with no gene match: 5. This CDR3 region has 15 residues. The CDR3 spells CASSPLTGAYNEQFF. The CDR3 DNA follows: TGTGCCAGCAGTCCCTTGACAGGGGCCTACAATGAGCAGTTCTTC.

The chain recombines TRBV4-2 with TRBJ1-1, with TRBD1 as a possible D gene (5 bases). Trimming took off 3 bases at V and 0 bases at J, with 17 bases between the two ends. In germline, CDR1 is LGHNA, CDR2 YNFKEQ. The CDR3 has 17 residues. The DNA of the CDR3 is TGTGCCAGCAGCCAGAGAGACCGGGACCGGATGAACACTGAAGCTTTCTTT. Its protein product is CASSQRDRDRMNTEAFF.